Listed here are 29 T cell receptor beta chains from one sample, sequenced in a study of blood T cell repertoires in COVID-19. Sequenced by immunoSEQ multiplex PCR; TCRdb stores in-frame clones only, minus some. This table has 150,000 to 200,000 clones, approximately 85% appearing once. The sequenced sample consisted of peripheral blood. These receptors were taken from a woman of 80 years or more with acute or convalescent COVID-19.

V is TRBV12-3 or TRBV12-4 and J is TRBJ1-2, with a possible D match to TRBD1 (5 bases). Trimming took off 1 base at V and 8 bases at J, with 11 bases between the two ends. This CDR3 comprises 13 residues. Here the CDR3 DNA reads TGTGCCAGCAGTTTAGGGGCGGGGGGAGGCTACACCTTC. Translating it yields CASSLGAGGGYTF.

This chain links TRBV25-1 with TRBJ1-1; D perhaps matches TRBD1 (6 bases). Germline-derived CDR1 and CDR2 are MGHDK and SYGVNS. V was pared by 4 bases and J by 5 bases, with 14 bases between. The length of the CDR3 is 14 residues. This CDR3 reads CASSATTGITEAFF. DNA of the CDR3: TGTGCCAGCAGTGCCACCACAGGGATAACTGAAGCTTTCTTT.

J is TRBJ2-7 and V is TRBV9, with D possibly being TRBD2 (6 bases). The CDR3 contains 15 residues. V lost 0 bases to trimming and J lost 2 bases, with 12 bases between them. Germline V lookup: CDR1 SGDLS, CDR2 YYNGEE. The CDR3 protein is CASSVGSGRPYEQYF. Here the CDR3 DNA reads TGTGCCAGCAGCGTAGGTTCAGGGAGGCCCTACGAGCAGTACTTC.

The chain links TRBV24-1 to TRBJ2-5, with TRBD2 matching 16 bases. The ends lost 5 bases at V and 5 bases at J; junction bases unmatched: 10. Germline loops: CDR1 KGHDR, CDR2 SFDVKD. The CDR3 contains 18 residues. The CDR3 DNA reads as TGTGCCACCAGTGCTGCGCCGGGACTAGCGGGGGGGGTGGAGACCCAGTACTTC. Translation gives CATSAAPGLAGGVETQYF.

This chain links TRBV6-5 with TRBJ2-7; TRBD1 agrees at 7 bases. CDR1 is MNHEY and CDR2 is SVGAGI in the germline V gene. Trimming took 5 bases from V and 2 from J; bases not matched to a gene: 9. The CDR3 has 15 residues. The CDR3 reads CASSTTGDSTYEQYF. In DNA, the CDR3 is TGTGCCAGCAGTACAACAGGGGATTCCACCTACGAGCAGTACTTC.

The chain couples TRBV19 to TRBJ1-2; 12 nucleotides line up with TRBD1. Germline V gives CDR1 LNHDA, CDR2 SQIVND (reference sequence). The CDR3 is 15 amino acids. Trimming at V came to 5 bases and at J to 7 bases, leaving 8 bases not matched to a gene. The CDR3 DNA reads as TGTGCCAGTAGTCTAGGGACAGGGGGCGAAAGTGGCTACACCTTC. Translation: CASSLGTGGESGYTF.

The genes are TRBV4-1 and TRBJ2-7; no definite D call. Germline V lookup: CDR1 MGHRA, CDR2 YSYEKL. V dropped 0 bases and J dropped 10 bases, with 10 bases sitting between them. The length of the CDR3 is 12 residues. CDR3 sequence reads: CASSQDGLTQYF. DNA for the CDR3: TGCGCCAGCAGCCAAGATGGTCTAACCCAGTACTTC.

The V gene is TRBV18, the J gene TRBJ2-7, with 7 nucleotides matching TRBD1. The V segment lost 5 bases and the J segment 0 bases; nucleotides outside the gene matches: 10. Germline-derived CDR1 and CDR2 are KGHSH and LQKENI. The CDR3 totals 16 residues. The CDR3: CASSDKGAPRSYEQYF. The CDR3 nucleotides read TGTGCCAGCTCAGACAAGGGGGCACCCCGCTCCTACGAGCAGTACTTC. The variable domain in full, completed from reference TRBV18 and TRBJ2-7, reads NAGVMQNPRHLVRRRGQEARLRCSPMKGHSHVYWYRQLPEEGLKFMVYLQKENIIDESGMPKERFSAEFPKEGPSILRIQQVVRGDSAAYFCASSDKGAPRSYEQYFGPGTRLTVT.

J is TRBJ1-1 and V is TRBV27; no firm D call. V lost 2 bases to trimming and J lost 0 bases, with 10 bases between them. The germline gives CDR1 MNHEY, CDR2 SMNVEV (reference sequence). CDR3 length: 15 amino acids. CDR3 protein: CASSLGGGMNTEAFF. CDR3 bases: TGTGCCAGCAGTTTAGGAGGAGGGATGAACACTGAAGCTTTCTTT.

V and J are TRBV7-2 and TRBJ2-1, with D possibly TRBD1 on 5 matching bases. The CDR3 spans 15 residues. The germline CDR1 and CDR2 sequences are SGHTA and FQGNSA. Trimming cost V 7 bases and J 6 bases, with 19 bases left between them. The CDR3 sequence: CASTQDRSRFNEQFF. The CDR3 coding sequence is TGTGCCAGCACCCAAGACAGATCGCGGTTCAATGAGCAGTTCTTC.

The rearrangement links TRBV3-1 (or the pseudogene TRBV3-2) to TRBJ2-3, with TRBD2 matching over 15 bases. With 4 bases clipped from V and 6 bases from J, the junction kept 8 bases outside the gene matches. CDR3 length equals 17 residues. Germline V gene lookup returns CDR1 LGHDT and CDR2 YNNKEL (reference sequence). The CDR3 sequence is CASSLGTSGGHRDTQYF. CDR3 in DNA: TGTGCCAGCAGCCTTGGGACTAGCGGGGGGCATAGGGATACGCAGTATTTT.

The V call is TRBV5-1, the J call TRBJ2-5; 7 bases agree with TRBD2. Germline CDR1 reads SGHRS; CDR2 reads YFSETQ. Losses at the gene ends were 4 bases for V and 3 bases for J; bases not matched to a gene: 15. The CDR3 is 17 amino acids. The CDR3 loop is CASSLGNTGGWEETQYF. CDR3 bases: TGCGCCAGCAGCCTCGGCAACACGGGAGGCTGGGAAGAGACCCAGTACTTC.

The rearrangement uses TRBV6-5 and TRBJ2-7; the match to TRBD2 covers 9 bases. The germline CDR1 and CDR2 sequences are MNHEY and SVGAGI. This CDR3 spans 15 amino acids. The V and J ends lost 6 bases and 5 bases, in that order; junction bases with no gene match: 11. This chain's CDR3 is CASRLQTSGEDEQYF. The CDR3 coding sequence is TGTGCCAGCAGGCTTCAGACTAGCGGAGAGGACGAGCAGTACTTC.

This clone was recorded once. J is TRBJ1-2 and V is TRBV27, with a weak D call TRBD1 (6 bases). V lost 3 bases and J lost 9, with 11 bases in between. The CDR3 is made up of 12 amino acids. The germline CDR1 and CDR2 sequences are MNHEY and SMNVEV (reference sequence). The DNA of the CDR3 is TGTGCCAGCAGTTTTAACAGGGATAGCTACACCTTC. Amino acids: CASSFNRDSYTF.

This rearrangement joins TRBV25-1 to TRBJ1-6; 9 positions match TRBD1. CDR1 and CDR2 (germline): MGHDK, SYGVNS. The CDR3 extends over 18 amino acids. V shed 5 bases, J shed 4 bases, and the junction held 12 bases outside the gene matches. Here the CDR3 reads CASSSGTGTRTYNSPLHF. CDR3 sequence (DNA): TGTGCCAGCAGTTCCGGGACAGGGACAAGAACTTATAATTCACCCCTCCACTTT.

The rearrangement joins TRBV6-1 to TRBJ1-5; tentatively, D is TRBD1 (5 bases). The CDR3 runs 17 residues. The germline gives CDR1 MNHNS, CDR2 SASEGT. V was pared by 2 bases and J by 0 bases, with 14 bases between. The CDR3 sequence is CASSEWRGPYSNQPQHF. The CDR3 DNA follows: TGTGCCAGCAGTGAATGGAGGGGACCCTATAGCAATCAGCCCCAGCATTTT.

Only one count was recorded for this clone. The genes are TRBV3-1 (or the pseudogene TRBV3-2) and TRBJ1-1; D is unresolved. CDR3 size: 11 residues. Germline V lookup: CDR1 LGHDT, CDR2 YNNKEL (reference sequence). Trimming pared 2 bases from V and 5 bases from J, leaving 3 bases between. The CDR3 protein is CASSQHTEAFF. CDR3 DNA sequence: TGTGCCAGCAGCCAACATACTGAAGCTTTCTTT.

This clone was counted a few times. The rearrangement links TRBV7-2 to TRBJ2-5; TRBD2 aligns across 8 bases. With 1 base clipped from V and 5 bases from J, the junction kept 9 bases outside the gene matches. The CDR3 contains 16 residues. Germline CDR1 SGHTA, CDR2 FQGNSA. CDR3 sequence: CASSLGGTGGAETQYF. The CDR3 DNA reads TGTGCCAGCAGCTTAGGAGGGACGGGGGGGGCTGAGACCCAGTACTTC.

This clone was found a few times. The V and J genes are TRBV7-9 and TRBJ1-6; the match to TRBD1 covers 7 bases. This CDR3 contains 16 residues. Germline-derived CDR1 and CDR2 are SEHNR and FQNEAQ (reference sequence). V was pared by 7 bases and J by 0 bases, with 6 bases of the junction left unmatched. CDR3 in amino acids: CASMPGGSSYNSPLHF. The CDR3 DNA follows: TGTGCCAGCATGCCAGGGGGAAGCTCCTATAATTCACCCCTCCACTTT.

This CDR3 reads CASSSAGSGANVLTF. CDR3 nucleotides: TGTGCCAGCAGCTCGGCGGGCTCTGGGGCCAACGTCCTGACTTTC. The chain is built from TRBV7-2 and TRBJ2-6; possibly TRBD2 for D (5 bases). V was clipped by 4 bases and J by 0 bases, with 7 bases between them. Germline values: CDR1 SGHTA, CDR2 FQGNSA. The CDR3 totals 15 residues.

This chain joins TRBV7-2 and TRBJ2-2, with D unresolved. Germline V gives CDR1 SGHTA, CDR2 FQGNSA. V dropped 4 bases and J dropped 0 bases, with 12 bases sitting between them. CDR3 size: 16 residues. The CDR3 DNA reads as TGTGCCAGCAGCTCCCGCTTGGCGGCGAACACCGGGGAGCTGTTTTTT. Translated, it gives CASSSRLAANTGELFF.

The gene calls are TRBV27 and TRBJ1-3, with 8 bases aligning to TRBD1. V was clipped by 8 bases and J by 1 base; unmatched bases: 7. This CDR3 spans 15 amino acids. Germline loops: CDR1 MNHEY, CDR2 SMNVEV (reference sequence). The CDR3 nucleotides read TGTGCCAGCGGCCAGACAGGGGCGTCTGGAAACACCATATATTTT. This translates into CASGQTGASGNTIYF.

The chain has TRBV7-3 and TRBJ1-1; D remains ambiguous. The germline V gene has CDR1 SGHTA and CDR2 FQGTGA. CDR3 size: 13 residues. V gave up 4 bases and J gave up 3 bases, with 9 bases separating them. The CDR3 nucleotides read TGTGCCAGCAGCTCCATAGCGGACACTGAAGCTTTCTTT. This codes for CASSSIADTEAFF. Supplemented by reference TRBV7-3 and TRBJ1-1, the full variable domain reads GAGVSQTPSNKVTEKGKYVELRCDPISGHTALYWYRQSLGQGPEFLIYFQGTGAADDSGLPNDRFFAVRPEGSVSTLKIQRTERGDSAVYLCASSSIADTEAFFGQGTRLTVV.

V gene TRBV4-2 combines with J gene TRBJ1-5; possible D gene TRBD1, 5 bases. There are 19 residues in the CDR3. The V gene lost 0 bases and the J gene lost 0 bases, with 18 bases spanning the gap. The germline V gene encodes CDR1 LGHNA and CDR2 YNFKEQ. The CDR3 nucleotides read TGTGCCAGCAGCCAAGATGCCATCGCGGGGACCGATAGCAATCAGCCCCAGCATTTT. It encodes CASSQDAIAGTDSNQPQHF.

The chain couples TRBV29-1 to TRBJ2-5; D call uncertain. Between the trimmed V and J ends, which lost 3 bases and 1 base, there was a span of 6 bases. The CDR3 has 12 amino acids. From germline, CDR1 is SQVTM and CDR2 ANQGSEA. The CDR3 DNA reads TGCAGCGTTGACGGCGGCCAAGAGACCCAGTACTTC. Translated, it gives CSVDGGQETQYF. The whole variable domain, remainder taken from reference TRBV29-1 and TRBJ2-5, is SAVISQKPSRDICQRGTSLTIQCQVDSQVTMMFWYRQQPGQSLTLIATANQGSEATYESGFVIDKFPISRPNLTFSTLTVSNMSPEDSSIYLCSVDGGQETQYFGPGTRLLVL.

The V and J genes are TRBV6-5 and TRBJ1-4; 9 bases are a match to TRBD1. The CDR3 spans 15 residues. V shed 7 bases, J shed 8 bases, and the junction held 11 bases outside the gene matches. Per germline, CDR1 MNHEY and CDR2 SVGAGI. This CDR3 is CASTENRGPREKLFF. The CDR3 region has the DNA TGTGCCAGCACCGAAAACAGGGGGCCAAGGGAAAAACTGTTTTTT.

The chain has TRBV29-1 and TRBJ1-4; TRBD1 aligns across 8 bases. Germline values: CDR1 SQVTM, CDR2 ANQGSEA. V shed 7 bases and J 8 bases; nucleotides not matched to a gene: 6. CDR3 length equals 12 residues. The CDR3 reads CSAGQGSEKLFF. The CDR3 bases are TGCAGCGCCGGACAGGGATCAGAAAAACTGTTTTTT.

J is TRBJ1-1 and V is TRBV6-2 or TRBV6-3; 7 bases are a match to TRBD1. V trimming: 5 bases; J trimming: 6 bases; junction bases outside the gene matches: 3. The germline gives CDR1 MNHEY, CDR2 SVGEGT. The CDR3 totals 12 residues. The CDR3 coding sequence is TGTGCCAGCAGTGGACAGGCTCCTGAAGCTTTCTTT. Translation gives CASSGQAPEAFF.

This chain uses TRBV3-1 (or the pseudogene TRBV3-2) with TRBJ2-5; 9 bases align to TRBD2. V dropped 4 bases and J dropped 5; count of bases not matched to a gene: 8. Germline V gene lookup returns CDR1 LGHDT and CDR2 YNNKEL (reference sequence). CDR3 length equals 15 residues. CDR3 bases: TGTGCCAGCAGCCTTGGCGGGGGGGCCGATGAGACCCAGTACTTC. The encoded protein is CASSLGGGADETQYF.